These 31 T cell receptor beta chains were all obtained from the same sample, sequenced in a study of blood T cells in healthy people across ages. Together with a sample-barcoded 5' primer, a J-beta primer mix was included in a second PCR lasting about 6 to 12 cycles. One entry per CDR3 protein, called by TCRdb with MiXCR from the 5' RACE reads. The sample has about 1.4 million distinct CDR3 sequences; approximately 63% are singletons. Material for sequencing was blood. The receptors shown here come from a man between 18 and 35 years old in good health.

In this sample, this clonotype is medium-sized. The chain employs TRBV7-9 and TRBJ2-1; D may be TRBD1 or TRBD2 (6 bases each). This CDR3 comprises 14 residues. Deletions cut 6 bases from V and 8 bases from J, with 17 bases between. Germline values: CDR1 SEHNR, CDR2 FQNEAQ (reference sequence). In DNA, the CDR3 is TGTGCCAGCAGAAAGGGGGGAAGGGGCTATGAGCAGTTCTTC. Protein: CASRKGGRGYEQFF.

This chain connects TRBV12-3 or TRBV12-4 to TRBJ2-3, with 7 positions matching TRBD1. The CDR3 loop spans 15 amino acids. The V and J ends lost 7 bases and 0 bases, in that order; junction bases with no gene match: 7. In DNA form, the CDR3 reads TGTGCCAGCAACCCTAGGGACAGAAGCACAGATACGCAGTATTTT. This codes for CASNPRDRSTDTQYF.

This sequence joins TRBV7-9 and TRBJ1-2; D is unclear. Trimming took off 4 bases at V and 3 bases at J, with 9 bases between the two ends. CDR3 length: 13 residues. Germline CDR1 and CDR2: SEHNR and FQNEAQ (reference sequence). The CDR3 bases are TGTGCCAGCAGCTCCCTGGGCCACTATGGCTACACCTTC. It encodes CASSSLGHYGYTF. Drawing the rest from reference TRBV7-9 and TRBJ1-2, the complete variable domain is DTGVSQNPRHKITKRGQNVTFRCDPISEHNRLYWYRQTLGQGPEFLTYFQNEAQLEKSRLLSDRFSAERPKGSFSTLEIQRTEQGDSAMYLCASSSLGHYGYTFGSGTRLTVV.

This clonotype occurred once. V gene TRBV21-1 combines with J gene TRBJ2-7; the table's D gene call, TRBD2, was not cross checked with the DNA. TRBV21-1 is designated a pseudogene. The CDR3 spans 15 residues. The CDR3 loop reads CASSNEGLVSYEQYF. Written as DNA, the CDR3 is TGTGCCAGCAGCAACGAGGGACTAGTATCCTACGAGCAGTACTTC.

In DNA, the CDR3 is TGCAGCGTTGAAGATGTACGGGGGGACACCTACGAGCAGTACTTC. Its protein product is CSVEDVRGDTYEQYF. The chain couples TRBV29-1 to TRBJ2-7; weak D call: TRBD2 (7 bases). The CDR3 contains 15 residues. Germline lookup yields CDR1 SQVTM and CDR2 ANQGSEA. V lost 0 bases and J lost 2, with 14 bases in between.

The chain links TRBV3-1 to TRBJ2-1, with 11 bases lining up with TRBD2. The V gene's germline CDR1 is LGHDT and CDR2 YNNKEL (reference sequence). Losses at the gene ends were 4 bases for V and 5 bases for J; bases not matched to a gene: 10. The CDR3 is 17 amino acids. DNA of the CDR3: TGTGCCAGCAGCCTAGCCCTTAGCGGGGGGGCCCACAATGAGCAGTTCTTC. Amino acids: CASSLALSGGAHNEQFF.

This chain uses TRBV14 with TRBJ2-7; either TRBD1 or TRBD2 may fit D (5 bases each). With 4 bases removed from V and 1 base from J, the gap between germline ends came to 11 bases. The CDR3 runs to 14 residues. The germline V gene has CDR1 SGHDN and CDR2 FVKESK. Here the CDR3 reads CASSPGRQSYEQYF. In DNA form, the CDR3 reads TGTGCCAGCAGCCCGGGGAGACAGTCCTACGAGCAGTACTTC.

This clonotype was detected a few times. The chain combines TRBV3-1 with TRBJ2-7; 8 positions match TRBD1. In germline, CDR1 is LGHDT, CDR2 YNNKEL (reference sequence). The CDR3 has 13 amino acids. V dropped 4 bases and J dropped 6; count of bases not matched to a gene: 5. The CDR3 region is CASSRGQGGEQYF. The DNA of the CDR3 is TGTGCCAGCAGCCGAGGACAGGGAGGCGAGCAGTACTTC.

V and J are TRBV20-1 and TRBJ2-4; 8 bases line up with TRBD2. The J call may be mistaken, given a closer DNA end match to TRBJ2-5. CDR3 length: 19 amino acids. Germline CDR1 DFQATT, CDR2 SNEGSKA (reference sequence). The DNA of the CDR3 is TGCAGTGTTCGGACCGCACTAGCGGTACTAAACAGTGGCCAAGAGACCCAGTACTTC. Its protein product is CSVRTALAVLNSGQETQYF.

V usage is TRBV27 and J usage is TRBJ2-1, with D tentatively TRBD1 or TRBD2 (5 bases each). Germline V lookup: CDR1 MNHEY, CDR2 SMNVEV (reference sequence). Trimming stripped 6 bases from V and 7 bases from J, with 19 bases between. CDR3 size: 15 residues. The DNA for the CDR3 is TGTGCCAGCAGAAAGGGGTGGGAGTACTGGAATGAGCAGTTCTTC. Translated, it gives CASRKGWEYWNEQFF.

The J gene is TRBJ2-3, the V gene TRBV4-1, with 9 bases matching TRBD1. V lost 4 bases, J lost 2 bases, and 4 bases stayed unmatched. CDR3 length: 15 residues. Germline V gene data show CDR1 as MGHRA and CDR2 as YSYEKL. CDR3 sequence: CASSRGQGITDTQYF. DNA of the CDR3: TGCGCCAGCAGCCGAGGACAGGGGATCACAGATACGCAGTATTTT.

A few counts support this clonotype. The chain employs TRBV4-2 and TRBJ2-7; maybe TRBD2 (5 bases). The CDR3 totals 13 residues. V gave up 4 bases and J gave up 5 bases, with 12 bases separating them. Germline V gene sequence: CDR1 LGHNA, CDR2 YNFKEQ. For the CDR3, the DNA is TGTGCCAGCAGCCCGGGATTTCTCGACGAGCAGTACTTC. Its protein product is CASSPGFLDEQYF.

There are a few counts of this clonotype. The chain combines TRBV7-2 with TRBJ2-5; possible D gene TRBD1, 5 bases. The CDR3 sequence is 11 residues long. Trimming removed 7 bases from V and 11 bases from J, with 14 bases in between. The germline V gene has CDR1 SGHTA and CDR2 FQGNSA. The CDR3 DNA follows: TGTGCCAGCACCCTAAGGGGCGATCAGTACTTC. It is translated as CASTLRGDQYF.

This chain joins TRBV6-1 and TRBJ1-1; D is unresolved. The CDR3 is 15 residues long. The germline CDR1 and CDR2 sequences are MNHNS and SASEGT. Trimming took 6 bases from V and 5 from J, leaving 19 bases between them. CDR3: CASSHAPGEETEAFF. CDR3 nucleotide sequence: TGTGCCAGCAGCCATGCCCCCGGGGAGGAGACTGAAGCTTTCTTT.

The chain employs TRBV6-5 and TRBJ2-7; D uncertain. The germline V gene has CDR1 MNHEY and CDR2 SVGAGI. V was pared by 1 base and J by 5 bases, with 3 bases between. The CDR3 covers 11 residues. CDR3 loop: CASSYFHEQYF. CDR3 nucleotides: TGTGCCAGCAGTTACTTCCACGAGCAGTACTTC.

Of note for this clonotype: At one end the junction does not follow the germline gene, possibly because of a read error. The CDR3 nucleotides are TGTGCCAGCAGCCAAGACTTCAGGGTATTTCAAGAGATCCAGTACTTC. Translating gives CASSQDFRVFQEIQYF. V gene TRBV3-1 combines with J gene TRBJ2-5; possibly TRBD1 for D (5 bases). The CDR3 loop spans 16 amino acids. Germline CDR1 is LGHDT and CDR2 is YNNKEL (reference sequence).

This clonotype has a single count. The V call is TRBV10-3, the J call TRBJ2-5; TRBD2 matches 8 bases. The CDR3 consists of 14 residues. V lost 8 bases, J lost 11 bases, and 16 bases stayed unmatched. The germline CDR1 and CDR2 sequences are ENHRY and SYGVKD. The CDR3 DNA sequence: TGTGCCATCCGTCAGCGGGGGCTCGACGATGAGCAGTACTTC. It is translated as CAIRQRGLDDEQYF.

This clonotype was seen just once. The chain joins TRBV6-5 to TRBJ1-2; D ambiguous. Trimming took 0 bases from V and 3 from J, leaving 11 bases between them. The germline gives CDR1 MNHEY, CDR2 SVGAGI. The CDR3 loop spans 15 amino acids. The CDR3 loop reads CASSYSVWGDYGYTF. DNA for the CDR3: TGTGCCAGCAGTTACTCTGTTTGGGGAGACTATGGCTACACCTTC.

CDR3 sequence (DNA): TGTGCCAGCAGCTCGCCTAGCGGGAGCACAGATACGCAGTATTTT. Protein: CASSSPSGSTDTQYF. The chain has TRBV7-2 and TRBJ2-3; 8 bases line up with TRBD2. The CDR3 has 15 residues. CDR1 and CDR2 (germline): SGHTA, FQGNSA. Losses at the gene ends were 4 bases for V and 0 bases for J; bases not matched to a gene: 3.

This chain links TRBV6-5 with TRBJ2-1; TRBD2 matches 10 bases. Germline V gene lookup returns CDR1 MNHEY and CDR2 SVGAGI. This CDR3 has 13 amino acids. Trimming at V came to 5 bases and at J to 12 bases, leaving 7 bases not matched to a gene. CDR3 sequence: CASSRKAGGPQFF. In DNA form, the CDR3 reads TGTGCCAGCAGTCGAAAAGCGGGAGGGCCGCAGTTCTTC.

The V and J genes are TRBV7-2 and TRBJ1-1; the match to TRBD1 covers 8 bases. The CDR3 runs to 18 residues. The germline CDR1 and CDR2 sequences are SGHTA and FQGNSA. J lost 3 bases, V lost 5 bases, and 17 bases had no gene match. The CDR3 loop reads CASSPHFRDRGMDTEAFF. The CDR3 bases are TGTGCCAGCAGCCCACACTTCCGCGACAGGGGTATGGACACTGAAGCTTTCTTT. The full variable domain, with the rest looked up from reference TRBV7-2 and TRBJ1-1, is GAGVSQSPSNKVTEKGKDVELRCDPISGHTALYWYRQSLGQGLEFLIYFQGNSAPDKSGLPSDRFSAERTGGSVSTLTIQRTQQEDSAVYLCASSPHFRDRGMDTEAFFGQGTRLTVV.

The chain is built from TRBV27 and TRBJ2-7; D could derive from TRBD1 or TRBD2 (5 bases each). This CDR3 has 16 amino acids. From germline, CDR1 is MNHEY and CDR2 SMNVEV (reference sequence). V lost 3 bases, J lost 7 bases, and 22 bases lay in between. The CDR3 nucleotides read TGTGCCAGCAGTTTGTACCACAGGAGGCCGATGGTGGAGCAGTACTTC. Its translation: CASSLYHRRPMVEQYF.

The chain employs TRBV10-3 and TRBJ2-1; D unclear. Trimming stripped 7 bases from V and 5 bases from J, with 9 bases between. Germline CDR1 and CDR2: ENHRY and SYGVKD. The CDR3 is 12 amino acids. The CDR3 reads CAIMSENNEQFF. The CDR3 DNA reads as TGTGCCATCATGTCAGAAAACAATGAGCAGTTCTTC.

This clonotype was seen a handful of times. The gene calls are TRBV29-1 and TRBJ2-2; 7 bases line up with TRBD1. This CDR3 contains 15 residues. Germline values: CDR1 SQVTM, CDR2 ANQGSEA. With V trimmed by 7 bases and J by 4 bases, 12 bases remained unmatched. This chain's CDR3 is CSACSGTVSTGELFF. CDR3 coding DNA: TGCAGCGCCTGTTCCGGGACAGTTTCCACCGGGGAGCTGTTTTTT.

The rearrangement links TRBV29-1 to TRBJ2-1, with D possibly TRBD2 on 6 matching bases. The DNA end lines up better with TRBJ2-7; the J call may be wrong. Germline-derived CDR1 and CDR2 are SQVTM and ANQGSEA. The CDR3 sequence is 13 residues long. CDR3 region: CSVGGVSYNEQYF. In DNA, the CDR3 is TGCAGCGTTGGGGGGGTTTCCTACAATGAGCAGTACTTC.

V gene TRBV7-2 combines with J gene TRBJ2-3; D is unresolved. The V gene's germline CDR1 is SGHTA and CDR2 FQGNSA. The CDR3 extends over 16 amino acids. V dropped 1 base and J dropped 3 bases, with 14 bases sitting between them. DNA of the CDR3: TGTGCCAGCAGCTTAGATGGAACTCCACCTACAGATACGCAGTATTTT. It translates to CASSLDGTPPTDTQYF.

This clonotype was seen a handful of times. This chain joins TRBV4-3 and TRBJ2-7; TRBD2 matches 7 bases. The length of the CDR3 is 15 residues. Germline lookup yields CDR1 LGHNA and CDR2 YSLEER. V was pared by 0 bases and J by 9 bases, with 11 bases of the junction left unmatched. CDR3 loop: CASSQDVGGLEGQYF. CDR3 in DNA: TGCGCCAGCAGCCAAGATGTGGGTGGACTAGAGGGGCAGTACTTC.

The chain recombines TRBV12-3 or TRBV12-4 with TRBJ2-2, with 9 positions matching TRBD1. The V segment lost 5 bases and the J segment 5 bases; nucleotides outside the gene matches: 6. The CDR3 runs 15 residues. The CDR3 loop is CASSPRQGGTGELFF. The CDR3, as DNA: TGTGCCAGCAGTCCCCGACAGGGGGGGACCGGGGAGCTGTTTTTT.

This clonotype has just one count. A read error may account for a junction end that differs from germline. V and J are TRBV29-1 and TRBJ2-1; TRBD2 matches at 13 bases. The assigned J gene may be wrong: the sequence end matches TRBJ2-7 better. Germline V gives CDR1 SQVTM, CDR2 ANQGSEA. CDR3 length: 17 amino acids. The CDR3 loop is CSVEGTSGIPSYNEQYF. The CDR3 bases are TGCAGCGTAGAAGGGACTAGCGGGATTCCGTCCTACAATGAGCAGTACTTC.

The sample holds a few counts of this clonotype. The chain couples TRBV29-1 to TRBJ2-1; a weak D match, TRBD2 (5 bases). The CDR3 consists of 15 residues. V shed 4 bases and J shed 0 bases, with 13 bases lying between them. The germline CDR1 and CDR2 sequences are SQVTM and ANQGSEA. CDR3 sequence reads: CSVGWRQSSYNEQFF. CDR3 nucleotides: TGCAGCGTTGGATGGAGGCAAAGCTCCTACAATGAGCAGTTCTTC.

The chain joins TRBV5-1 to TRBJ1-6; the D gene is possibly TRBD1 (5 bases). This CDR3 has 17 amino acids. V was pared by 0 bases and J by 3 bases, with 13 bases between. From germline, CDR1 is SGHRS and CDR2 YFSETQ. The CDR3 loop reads CASSLGGDRVYNSPLHF. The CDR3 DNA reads TGCGCCAGCAGCTTGGGAGGAGACAGAGTCTATAATTCACCCCTCCACTTT.